This TCR beta chain is drawn from a study of neurological immune-mediated disorders (dated by TCRdb to the late 2010s). Concerning the study at large: Peripheral blood TCR-beta repertoires from HTLV-I-associated myelopathy (HAM/TSP) patients, multiple sclerosis patients and healthy controls were compared by UMI-based sequencing. Alongside PBMC samples, the set of some 97 TCR-beta libraries contained longitudinal samples, technical triplicates, and paired CD4+ and CD8+ T-cell subsets that had been sorted. Each longitudinal HAM/TSP and healthy donor was sampled at 3 time-points spaced at about 3-40 month intervals. Of the approximately 70 subjects in the cohort, about 14 were HAM/TSP patients, around 34 were multiple sclerosis patients, and roughly 20 were healthy controls.

The time point tag for this specimen amounts to: longitudinal time-point 2. The healthy controls were volunteers from blood banks in Maryland, USA. For unsorted PBMC libraries, 2 million PBMCs were used after storage in RNAlater at -80 degrees C until RNA extraction. Peripheral blood underwent Ficoll-Hypaque density gradient centrifugation to isolate PBMCs, which were then cryopreserved in liquid nitrogen. cDNA was synthesized by template-switch 5'RACE using a primer with a 10-nucleotide random unique molecular identifier that tagged each TCR transcript. Every sequencing run yielded over 160 million TCR-beta sequences covering 15-18 subjects. Total RNA was extracted with the RNeasy kit. TCR-beta VDJ regions were amplified with primers for the TCR constant region and the 5'RACE anchor, using the KAPA Real-time Library Amplification kit. A first PCR added sample indexes and Illumina adaptors, after which a second PCR increased the library yield. The roughly 650 bp TCR product was size-selected on a 2% E-gel SizeSelection system after Ampure bead purification. Library quality was checked on a Bioanalyzer, concentration was measured with Qubit, and libraries were quantified with the Kapa Library Quantification kit before pooling. An Illumina HiSeq 2500 was used to sequence the libraries paired-end at 2 x 150 bp. To increase sequence diversity, roughly 24-32% phiX was spiked into each library pool. The paper's data handling went like this. The quality-filtered reads were processed with the UMI-based MiGEC pipeline, whose error correction step removed more than 80% of the raw TCR sequences. IMGT germline references were used for aligning VDJ genes, and each clonotype was defined as a unique CDR3 amino acid sequence together with its V-J genes. Clonal expansion, Shannon diversity and CDR3 relatedness were evaluated with VDJtools (CalcPairwiseDistances, ClusterSamples), while phylogenetic trees were built in CLCbio workbench. Clones with at least 8 unique UMIs were defined as expanded, with this threshold being based on coefficient-of-variation modelling across technical triplicates. Clones were called with MiXCR by TCRdb after fastp trimmed the public reads at Q25, and only in-frame beta chains were retained. Here each entry gathers all rows of one CDR3 protein and keeps the most common genes and DNA. TCRdb's processing, not the authors', yielded these V and J calls. The table for this sample lists 60,000 to 75,000 distinct CDR3 sequences; roughly 9.7% of them were counted only once. The ten largest clonotypes hold approximately 13% of the sample.

On the study overall, not on this receptor specifically: TCR clonal expansion was highest in HAM/TSP patients and lowest in MS patients, with MS patients falling below even healthy controls. No identical CDR3 amino acid sequences were found to be shared among expanded clones across subjects, suggesting that TCR-beta repertoires were private in all groups.

This clonotype appeared many times. There is no known antigen for this receptor. No quality values exist for individual bases; no much larger clone is one base distant. V loses 0 bases of germline sequence and J loses 1 base, and the interval between the two ends is 12 bases. CDR1 and CDR2 are drawn from the germline V gene (reference sequence): DFQATT, SNEGSKA. From the cysteine up to the phenylalanine, the CDR3 has a length of 15 residues. The sequence is cut down to CDR3 DNA, 45 bases in frame from base 1. Here the chain combines TRBV20-1 and TRBJ2-5, with a tentative D gene TRBD2 over 6 matching bases. Input material: PBMCs. The TCR was taken from a man aged 25-40 years in good health. The CDR3 reads as follows: CSARDPTSPQETQYF. The base sequence is TGCAGTGCTAGAGACCCCACTAGCCCCCAAGAGACCCAGTACTTC.